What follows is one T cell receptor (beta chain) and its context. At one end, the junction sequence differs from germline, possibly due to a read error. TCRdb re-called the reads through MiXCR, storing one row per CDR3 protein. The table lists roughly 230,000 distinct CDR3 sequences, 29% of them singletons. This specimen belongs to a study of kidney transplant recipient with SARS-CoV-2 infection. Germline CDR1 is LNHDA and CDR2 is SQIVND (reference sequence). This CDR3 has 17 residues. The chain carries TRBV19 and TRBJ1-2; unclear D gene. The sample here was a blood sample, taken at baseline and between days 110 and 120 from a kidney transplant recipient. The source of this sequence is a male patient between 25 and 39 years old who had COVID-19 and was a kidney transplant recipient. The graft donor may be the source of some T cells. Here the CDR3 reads CASSCDSTNRKTYGCTF. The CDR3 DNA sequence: TGTGCCAGTAGTTGCGACTCGACAAATCGAAAGACCTATGGCTGCACCTTC.